Listed below are T cell receptor beta chains from one sample, sequenced in a study of cytomegalovirus exposure and HLA in healthy donors. Sequenced by immunoSEQ multiplex PCR; TCRdb stores in-frame clones only, minus some. In the table there are 76,000 or so clones, 73% of which are singletons. Sample: PBMCs. The origin of the receptors is a woman aged 40-49 years in good health and CMV-seropositive. The CDR3 runs from the conserved cysteine through the conserved F or W. The D gene is left open where the match is weak. Part of the rows lack a size; the others show once, few, many or a class for expanded clones.

j_call,v_call,d_call,clone_size,cdr3_nt,cdr3_aa
TRBJ2-7,TRBV19,.,.,TGTGCCAGTAACGAGGACAGACCAGACCCGACCTACGAGCAGTACTTC,CASNEDRPDPTYEQYF
TRBJ1-2,TRBV6-1,TRBD1,few,TGTGCCAGCAAACCACTGGGACAGAATATTTATGGCTACACCTTC,CASKPLGQNIYGYTF
TRBJ1-2,TRBV9,TRBD1,.,TGTGCCAGCAGCGACCCCGGGACAGCTAACTATGGCTACACCTTC,CASSDPGTANYGYTF
TRBJ2-5,TRBV25-1,.,.,TGTGCCAGCAGTGAGGCAGGGTTAAAGACCCAGTACTTC,CASSEAGLKTQYF
TRBJ1-2,TRBV2,TRBD1,.,TGTGCCAGCAGCCCCTCCGGGACAGGGGCATTTGATGGCTACACCTTC,CASSPSGTGAFDGYTF
TRBJ2-2,TRBV29-1,TRBD1,.,TGCAGCGTTGAGGGTAGCGACAGGGTGAACACCGGGGAGCTGTTTTTT,CSVEGSDRVNTGELFF
TRBJ2-1,TRBV27,.,.,TGTGCCAGCAGTTTTCAGTCCGGAGGGCGGAACAATGAGCAGTTCTTC,CASSFQSGGRNNEQFF
TRBJ2-3,TRBV12-5,.,.,TGTGCTAGTGGTCCCAGCGGAGGCGGAAATACGCAGTATTTT,CASGPSGGGNTQYF
TRBJ2-7,TRBV28,.,.,TGTGCCAGCAGTCCCCCCGGGACACAGTCCTACGAGCAGTACTTC,CASSPPGTQSYEQYF
TRBJ1-4,TRBV18,.,few,TGTGCCAGCTCAAAGGTCTCGCAGGGAACTAATGAAAAACTGTTTTTT,CASSKVSQGTNEKLFF
TRBJ2-7,TRBV25-1,.,few,TGTGCCAGCAGTGAATCCGCGGCGAAAACCTACGAGCAGTACTTC,CASSESAAKTYEQYF
TRBJ2-7,TRBV2,TRBD1,.,TGTGCCAGCCGCCGGGACAGGGAGATTGGGGAGCAGTACTTC,CASRRDREIGEQYF
TRBJ1-4,TRBV7-2,.,.,TGTGCCAGCAGCTTGACAGGCCTTAATGAAAAACTGTTTTTT,CASSLTGLNEKLFF
TRBJ2-7,TRBV4-2,.,.,TGTGCCAGCAGCCAAGCCAGGGGTCAGGCGTACGAGCAGTACTTC,CASSQARGQAYEQYF
TRBJ2-5,TRBV7-7,TRBD1,.,TGTGCTAGCAGCTTAGCCAGGCTCGGGACAGGGGGCCAAGAGACCCAGTACTTC,CASSLARLGTGGQETQYF
TRBJ2-5,TRBV4-2,.,.,TGTGCCAGCAGCCAAGGGGAGCTTTCGTACCAAGAGACCCAGTACTTC,CASSQGELSYQETQYF
TRBJ1-5,TRBV5-4,.,.,TGTGCCAGCAGCTCCGCAGGGGTTCAGCCCCAGCATTTT,CASSSAGVQPQHF
TRBJ1-5,TRBV19,.,.,TGTGCCAGTACTCAAGGGGGTTCTACTCAGCCCCAGCATTTT,CASTQGGSTQPQHF
TRBJ2-3,TRBV13,.,.,TGTGCCAGCAGCTTAGTTGCGGCGGGCTCCACAGATACGCAGTATTTT,CASSLVAAGSTDTQYF
TRBJ2-7,TRBV28,TRBD1,.,TGTGCCAGCACAGGACAGGGCGGGTCCTACGAGCAGTACTTC,CASTGQGGSYEQYF
TRBJ1-1,TRBV21-1,.,few,TGTGCCAGCAGCAACGAGACAGTCAAGAACACTGAAGCTTTCTTT,CASSNETVKNTEAFF
TRBJ2-7,TRBV6-5,.,.,TGTGCCAGCAGTTACGACCAGGGAGGTTACTACGAGCAGTACTTC,CASSYDQGGYYEQYF
TRBJ2-1,TRBV6-5,.,.,TGTGCCAGCAGTAGGGACTTCGGAGGTTCCGGTGAGCAGTTCTTC,CASSRDFGGSGEQFF
TRBJ2-7,TRBV15,TRBD2,.,TGTGCCACCAGCAGAGATGGTAGCGGGAGAGGATACGAGCAGTACTTC,CATSRDGSGRGYEQYF
TRBJ2-5,TRBV28,TRBD2,once,TGTGCCAGCACAAGGGGGGGTAGCGGGAACCAAGAGACCCAGTACTTC,CASTRGGSGNQETQYF
TRBJ1-5,TRBV7-9,.,few,TGTGCCAGCAGCTTACAGGGGAGCAATCAGCCCCAGCATTTT,CASSLQGSNQPQHF
TRBJ2-5,TRBV15,.,.,TGTGCCACCAGCAGGGCGGGACTCAATCCGTACCAAGAGACCCAGTACTTC,CATSRAGLNPYQETQYF
TRBJ2-2,TRBV7-9,TRBD1,once,TGTGCCAGGTCCGGGACAGCGAACACCGGGGAGCTGTTTTTT,CARSGTANTGELFF
TRBJ1-1,TRBV7-9,TRBD1,.,TGTGCCAGCAGCTTGCCCGGGACAGCTGAAGCTTTCTTT,CASSLPGTAEAFF
TRBJ2-5,TRBV7-2,TRBD2,.,TGTGCCAGCAAGGAGACTAGCGGGAGGGCCGCGAAGACCCAGTACTTC,CASKETSGRAAKTQYF
TRBJ2-7,TRBV4-1,.,.,TGCGCCAGCAGCCAAGGGTACGGTCCCTCCTACGAGCAGTACTTC,CASSQGYGPSYEQYF
TRBJ2-5,TRBV18,.,.,TGTGCCAGCTCACCCAGTGCCCAAGAGACCCAGTACTTC,CASSPSAQETQYF
TRBJ1-1,TRBV2,TRBD1,few,TGTGCCAGCAGGGGACAGGGTTTGATGAACACTGAAGCTTTCTTT,CASRGQGLMNTEAFF
TRBJ1-3,TRBV30,.,.,TGTGCCGGGCTATCCATCTCTGGAAACACCATATATTTT,CAGLSISGNTIYF
TRBJ2-7,TRBV4-3,.,.,TGCGCCAGCAGCCAAGAATTCGCGGCAGCCTACGAGCAGTACTTC,CASSQEFAAAYEQYF
TRBJ1-5,TRBV7-9,TRBD1,.,TGTGCCAGCACCCTTTGGACAGGGACAGCAAGCAATCAGCCCCAGCATTTT,CASTLWTGTASNQPQHF
TRBJ2-6,TRBV28,.,.,TGTGCCAGCAGTACCATTGGGACTCTCTTTTCTGGGGCCAACGTCCTGACTTTC,CASSTIGTLFSGANVLTF
TRBJ2-5,TRBV5-6,TRBD2,.,TGTGCCAGCAGCCAGTTGGGTCTAGCGGGAGTTTTTTTCGAGACCCAGTACTTC,CASSQLGLAGVFFETQYF
TRBJ1-5,TRBV28,.,.,TGTGCCAGCAGATTTCCCGGGAAATATGATCAGCCCCAGCATTTT,CASRFPGKYDQPQHF
TRBJ2-7,TRBV19,TRBD1,.,TGTGCCAGTAGTATAGATGGGTTCGGACAGGGTGCACCCGAGCAGTACTTC,CASSIDGFGQGAPEQYF
TRBJ1-1,TRBV20-1,.,few,TGCAGTGCTAGAGATCCAGGGCAGGCTTTCTTT,CSARDPGQAFF
TRBJ2-7,TRBV28,.,.,TGTGCCAGTACCCCCGGGTCGCCATTGGAGCAGTACTTC,CASTPGSPLEQYF
TRBJ2-7,TRBV27,.,.,TGTGCCAGCAGTCGGAAACCCCGGGACTACGAGCAGTACTTC,CASSRKPRDYEQYF
TRBJ2-5,TRBV7-9,TRBD2,.,TGTGCCAGCAGCTTTGGGACTAGCTTAGAGACCCAGTACTTC,CASSFGTSLETQYF
TRBJ2-7,TRBV28,TRBD2,.,TGTGCCAGCAGTCCTCCGCCCGGGACTAGCGGGTGGCAGTACTTC,CASSPPPGTSGWQYF
TRBJ2-7,TRBV9,.,.,TGTGCCAGCAGCCCGCTGCACACCGCTTCCTACGAGCAGTACTTC,CASSPLHTASYEQYF
TRBJ2-7,TRBV6-1,TRBD2,once,TGTGCCAGCAGTGACCCACTAGCGGGAGGTTCCTACGAGCAGTACTTC,CASSDPLAGGSYEQYF
TRBJ1-4,TRBV5-8,.,.,TGTGCCAGCAGCTTGGCCGGTGGGGGGATGCAAAAACTGTTTTTT,CASSLAGGGMQKLFF
TRBJ1-2,TRBV15,TRBD1,.,TGTGCCACCAGCAGAGTACGTCCGAGACAGGGTGTACAGGGCTACACCTTC,CATSRVRPRQGVQGYTF
TRBJ2-2,TRBV29-1,TRBD2,.,TGCAGCGTTGGGGGAAGACTAGCCAACACCGGGGAGCTGTTTTTT,CSVGGRLANTGELFF